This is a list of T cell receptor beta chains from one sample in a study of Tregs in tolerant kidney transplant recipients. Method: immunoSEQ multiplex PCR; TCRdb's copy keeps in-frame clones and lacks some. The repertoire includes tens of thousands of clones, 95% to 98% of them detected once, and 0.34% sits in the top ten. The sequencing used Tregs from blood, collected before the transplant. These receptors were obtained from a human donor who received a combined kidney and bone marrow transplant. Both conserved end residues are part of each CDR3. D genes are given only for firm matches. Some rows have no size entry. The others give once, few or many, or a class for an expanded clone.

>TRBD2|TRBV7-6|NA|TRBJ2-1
CASSFRSGKYNEQFF
TGTGCCAGCAGCTTCAGAAGCGGGAAGTACAATGAGCAGTTCTTC
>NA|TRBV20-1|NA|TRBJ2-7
CKTQLSEQYF
TGCAAAACACAGCTCTCCGAGCAGTACTTC
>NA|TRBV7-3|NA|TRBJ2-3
CASSLTGEGTQYF
TGTGCCAGCAGCCTAACAGGGGAGGGTACGCAGTATTTT
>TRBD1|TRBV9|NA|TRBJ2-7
CASSGGKTGHYEQYF
TGTGCCAGCAGCGGGGGGAAGACAGGGCACTACGAGCAGTACTTC
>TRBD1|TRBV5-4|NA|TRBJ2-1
CASSLRGTGVSLNEQFF
TGTGCCAGCAGCCTAAGGGGGACAGGGGTTTCGTTAAATGAGCAGTTCTTC
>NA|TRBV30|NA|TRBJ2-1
CAWSLPGASNEQFF
TGTGCCTGGAGTCTACCGGGAGCATCGAATGAGCAGTTCTTC
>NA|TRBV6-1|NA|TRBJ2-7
CASSESQEPYEQYF
TGTGCCAGCAGTGAAAGTCAGGAACCCTACGAGCAGTACTTC
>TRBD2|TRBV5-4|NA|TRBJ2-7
CASSPLAGGTYEQYF
TGTGCCAGCAGCCCTCTAGCGGGAGGTACCTACGAGCAGTACTTC
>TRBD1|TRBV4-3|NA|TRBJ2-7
CASSRGGQGIYEQYF
TGCGCCAGCAGCCGGGGAGGACAGGGGATATACGAGCAGTACTTC
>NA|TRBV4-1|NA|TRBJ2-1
CASSQATGLRSDEQFF
TGCGCCAGCAGCCAAGCGACCGGACTACGGTCGGATGAGCAGTTCTTC
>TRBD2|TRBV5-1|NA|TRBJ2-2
CASRLGRTSGGPITGELFF
TGCGCCAGCCGACTTGGACGGACTAGCGGGGGCCCGATAACCGGGGAGCTGTTTTTT
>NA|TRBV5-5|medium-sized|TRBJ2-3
CASSLDPGTDTQYF
TGTGCCAGCAGCTTGGACCCGGGCACAGATACGCAGTATTTT
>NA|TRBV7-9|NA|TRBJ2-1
CASSAGGKAQFF
TGTGCCAGCAGCGCGGGCGGGAAGGCCCAGTTCTTC
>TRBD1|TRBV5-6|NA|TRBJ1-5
CAREGASATDSNQPQHF
TGTGCCAGGGAGGGGGCATCGGCCACTGATAGCAATCAGCCCCAGCATTTT
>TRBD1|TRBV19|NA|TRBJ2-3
CASSKVFSGTVIDTQYF
TGTGCCAGTAGTAAAGTCTTCTCCGGGACAGTTATTGATACGCAGTATTTT
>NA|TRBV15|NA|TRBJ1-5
CATSRVLYQPQHF
TGTGCCACCAGCAGAGTTTTATATCAGCCCCAGCATTTT
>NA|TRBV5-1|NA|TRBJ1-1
CASSLEVHRNTEAFF
TGCGCCAGCAGCTTGGAGGTGCACAGGAACACTGAAGCTTTCTTT
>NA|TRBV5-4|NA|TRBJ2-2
CASSLLRGANTGELFF
TGTGCCAGCAGCTTGTTGCGGGGAGCGAACACCGGGGAGCTGTTTTTT
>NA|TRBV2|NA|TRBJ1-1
CASSYTGSGTEAFF
TGTGCCAGCAGTTACACAGGGTCGGGCACTGAAGCTTTCTTT
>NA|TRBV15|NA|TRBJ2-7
CATSMDFNSYEQYF
TGTGCCACCAGTATGGACTTCAACTCCTACGAGCAGTACTTC
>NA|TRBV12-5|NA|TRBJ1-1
CASGLGDRLNTEAFF
TGTGCTAGTGGTTTGGGTGACAGGTTGAACACTGAAGCTTTCTTT
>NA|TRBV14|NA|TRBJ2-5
CASSQGEADMETQYF
TGTGCCAGCAGCCAGGGAGAGGCCGACATGGAGACCCAGTACTTC
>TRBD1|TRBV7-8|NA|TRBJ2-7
CASSSRGSPLYEQYF
TGTGCCAGCAGCAGCAGGGGGTCCCCTCTCTACGAGCAGTACTTC
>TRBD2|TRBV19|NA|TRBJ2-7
CASSSMTSGASYEQYF
TGTGCCAGTAGTTCCATGACTAGCGGGGCTTCCTACGAGCAGTACTTC